This TCR beta chain is drawn from a study of sequential checkpoint blockade in melanoma (dated by TCRdb to between 2018 and 2020). Study-wide context: Using 1:1 randomization, the trial assigned patients either to first-line nivolumab followed by ipilimumab (arm A) or to ipilimumab followed by nivolumab (arm B). The same lesion was the source of roughly four fifths of the matched pre- and post-treatment tumor biopsy pairs. Both trial sequences were followed by maintenance nivolumab. For twenty-two patients, matched tumor biopsies were taken both before treatment and at week 13, after single-agent nivolumab (arm A) or ipilimumab (arm B). DNA from some 100 melanoma tumor samples collected before treatment underwent TCRbeta immunosequencing.

What the work shows at the level of the full study, not this receptor alone: Small sample sizes and reduced statistical power limited the within-arm analyses of tumor T-cell fraction. PD-L1 staining and CD8+ T-cell counts correlated with tumor T-cell fraction and clonality, whereas mutational load did not. Among patients in arm A, the nivolumab-first arm, pretreatment tumor TIL clonality was associated with response (P = .04). Clinical benefit was about 30 times more likely to be achieved by patients whose tumor T-cell fraction and clonality increased by week 13. The response-prediction model combining TCR metrics and mutation burden needs validation in larger, independent patient cohorts.

TCRbeta CDR3 regions were immunosequenced from genomic DNA with the immunoSEQ Assay. Genomic DNA was amplified by bias-controlled multiplex PCR before high-throughput sequencing. The original methods were these. To quantify the absolute abundance of each unique TCRbeta CDR3 region, the sequences were collapsed and filtered. Clonality, defined as 1 minus Pielou's evenness, was calculated using productive rearrangements only. To compute tumor T-cell fraction, TCRbeta template counts were normalized to usable DNA, with usable DNA estimated from several housekeeping genes. Clones with significantly greater frequencies in on-treatment versus baseline samples were identified using a previously published method. Sourced from immuneACCESS, this table was stored by TCRdb with only in-frame sequences that have V and J called. A share of the clones is absent; for the studies checked, an unresolved V gene accounts for under half, and the remainder has no known explanation. The V and J calls and clone size are taken from that table; D and trimming were inferred from the DNA. For this sample there are about 22,000 clones; around 26% appear just once. The ten largest clonotypes hold around 7% of the sample.

From cysteine to phenylalanine, the CDR3 is 14 amino acids long. Only the CDR3 DNA stays, 42 bases, in frame from base 1. From a lookup of the germline V gene, CDR1 and CDR2 are MDHEN and SYDVKM. Here V drops 4 bases and J drops 7 bases, and the junction holds 6 bases not matched to any gene. The treatment or condition label on this specimen signifies: randomized to nivolumab then ipilimumab (arm A) or the reverse (arm B). None of the patients in the trial had previously been given DNA-damaging chemotherapy. CheckMate 064, a randomized, open-label phase II trial of sequential checkpoint blockade, was the source of the samples, all of which came from patients with melanoma. Genomic DNA from formalin-fixed paraffin-embedded (FFPE) tissue samples served as the input for tumor TCR sequencing. As for this clone: Its antigen has not been determined. Qualities for individual bases were not recorded, and no much larger clone is one base off.

The sample here was tumor tissue (inferred from file names), taken from a patient given nivolumab and ipilimumab in sequence. This clonotype was obtained from a human donor with melanoma. The sequence is built from TRBV28 and TRBJ1-5; 8 central bases correspond to TRBD1. The nucleotide sequence is TGTGCCAGCAGTTCAGGGGGCAACAGACAGCCCCAGCATTTT. Its protein reads: CASSSGGNRQPQHF.